The TCR beta chain described here comes from a study of CD8+CD57+ T cells in acquired aplastic anemia. CDR1 and CDR2 (germline): SQVTM, ANQGSEA. V was clipped by 7 bases and J by 3 bases; unmatched bases: 9. The CDR3 runs to 13 residues. Investigators profiled TCR beta VDJ and CDR3 from genomic DNA template. TCRdb re-called the reads with MiXCR, one entry per CDR3 protein. The sample comprises some 200,000 distinct CDR3 sequences, roughly 50% of which are singletons, and just under 20% rests with the top ten. The sequenced patients had an expansion of CD8+CD57+ cells seen by flow cytometry. As a group, the patients uniformly had severe acquired aplastic anemia.

The sequencing sample was made of sorted CD4+, CD8+, or CD8+CD57+ T cells (not recorded which) from PBMCs. The V call is TRBV29-1, the J call TRBJ2-7, with 7 nucleotides matching TRBD1. The clonotype was recovered from a human donor with aplastic anemia. The CDR3 region has the DNA TGCAGCGCCAATGTTCGACAGGGCTACGAGCAGTACTTC. The encoded protein is CSANVRQGYEQYF.